This T cell receptor (beta chain) came from a study of molecular identifiers for immune sequencing clone quantification. Study-level findings and limits: Highly expanded clones may be undercounted when identical TCR molecules share barcodes.

V was cut by 1 base and J by 2 bases, with 7 bases left in between. Germline assignment: CDR1 SGHDT and CDR2 YYEEEE. The CDR3 covers 13 residues. A few counts support this clonotype. What it recognizes is unknown. Sorting recovered naive CD8 T cells on a CD8+CD4-CCR7+CD45RA+ profile. Both previously described methods and listed TCR primers were employed to make bulk TCR libraries. One entry per CDR3 protein, called by TCRdb with MiXCR from the PCR reads. The repertoire holds more than 70,000 distinct CDR3 sequences, with around 20% as singletons. Input material: naive CD8+ T cells from blood, with Jurkat cell RNA spiked in. Sample subset: FACS-sorted CD8+CD4-CCR7+CD45RA+ naive T cells. This receptor was taken from a human donor in good health. Some libraries in this study had Jurkat cell RNA spiked in. This sequence joins TRBV5-6 and TRBJ2-7, with D perhaps TRBD2 (5 bases). CDR3 protein: CASSLYGAYEQYF. The CDR3 bases are TGTGCCAGCAGCTTGTACGGGGCCTACGAGCAGTACTTC.